This T cell receptor beta chain was observed in a study of shared clonotypes between healthy human individuals. Only in-frame clones appear in the TCRdb table, and some are missing; sequencing was by immunoSEQ multiplex PCR. The repertoire holds more than 450,000 clones, with 79% as singletons. This TCR derives from a woman between 40 and 50 years old in good health. Some clones in this sample may be carry-over from other donors' samples. Sequencing input: PBMCs.

CDR3 bases: TGTGCCTGGAGCAGGGGGCACGGGGAGCTGTTTTTT. The encoded protein is CAWSRGHGELFF. The chain couples TRBV30 to TRBJ2-2, with 8 bases fitting TRBD1. Germline V lookup: CDR1 GTSNPN, CDR2 SVGIG (reference sequence). Trimming cost V 3 bases and J 7 bases; bases outside gene matches: 1. The CDR3 runs to 12 residues.